Reported below is one T cell receptor beta chain. Its antigen is not known. Time point of the sample: new active TB diagnosis, blood taken before or within 7 days of starting treatment. On average about 100,000 T cells per donor were immunosequenced. These data originate in a study of T cells in tuberculosis. TCRdb keeps only in-frame clones here, not all; method: immunoSEQ multiplex PCR. Here the sample spans 20,000 to 25,000 clones, about 85% being singletons. Notes on the study in general: GEM motif frequencies gave 60% to 70% accuracy; the GMM repertoire gave 85% to 90%.

The germline V gene has CDR1 LNHDA and CDR2 SQIVND (reference sequence). Trimming pared 6 bases from V and 0 bases from J, leaving 15 bases between. The CDR3 covers 17 residues. Sequences were derived from PBMCs, sampled at tuberculosis diagnosis. This clonotype was sampled from an adult with tuberculosis. The chain carries TRBV19 and TRBJ2-6; possibly TRBD1 for D (6 bases). Written as DNA, the CDR3 is TGTGCCAGTAGCTCAGGGGTCTCCCGCTCTGGGGCCAACGTCCTGACTTTC. Translating gives CASSSGVSRSGANVLTF.